This T cell receptor beta chain stems from a study of vaccination and CD4 T cells after COVID-19 (dated by TCRdb to between 2020 and 2023). Notes on the research overall: Convalescent patients had a positive SARS-CoV-2 result on nasal swab PCR, and of these patients, some ten had mild disease and one had severe disease. The convalescent cohort comprised six males and four females, including two Hispanic individuals, seven Caucasians, two Asians and one multiracial person. Participants received two doses of either the Pfizer-BioNTech BNT162b2 vaccine (n=8) or the Moderna mRNA-1273 vaccine (n=2). Post-COVID blood samples from convalescent patients were collected a median of roughly 100 days after diagnosis, with a range of roughly 35 to 170 days. Post-vaccine blood samples were collected a median of approximately 77 days after the second vaccine dose, ranging from roughly 12 to 241 days. For stimulating the cultures, overlapping spike peptide pools were used, derived from SARS-CoV-2 as well as from the common cold coronaviruses HCoV-NL63, HCoV-OC43 and HCoV-229E. In control cultures, a CEFX viral epitope pool was used as positive control, an HIV-1 Nef peptide pool was used as negative control, or no peptide was added. In roughly 11 COVID-19 convalescent patients and a handful of infection-naive healthy vaccine recipients, the spike-specific CD4+ TCR repertoire before mRNA vaccination was compared with the repertoire after mRNA vaccination.

The library was obtained by PCR. DNA from cultured CD4+ T cells was subjected to TCR sequencing with the Oncomine TCR Beta short-read assay at the Johns Hopkins FTIC core. Genomic DNA was extracted from the cultured CD4+ T cells with the QIAamp micro DNA kit. Oncomine TCR Beta libraries made from cultured CD4+ T cells were pooled using unique dual indexes and sequenced on an Illumina iSeq 100. Per the source publication's procedure: Non-productive sequences were filtered out, and CDR3s that did not start with C, did not end with F or W, or were shorter than 7 amino acids were discarded. The MANAFEST web application was used to identify antigen-specific clonotypes by comparing peptide-stimulated wells against reference wells and other culture wells. Positive clones required FDR below 0.05, an odds ratio above 5, and productive frequency above 0.1% in at least two of three replicate wells. A clonotype was classed as cross-reactive if the clonotype showed significant expansion both in SARS-CoV-2 spike wells and in at least one common cold coronavirus spike condition. CDR3 homology was assessed with Levenshtein distances (stringdist) and unrooted phylogenetic trees (ape) in R version 3.6.1. Clones were called with MiXCR by TCRdb after fastp trimmed the public reads at Q25, and only in-frame beta chains were retained. CDR3 protein duplicates are merged, each entry listing the most common genes and DNA. These V and J calls are TCRdb output, not the study's own analysis. The sample contains 9,500 to 14,000 distinct CDR3 sequences, under 75% of them found a single time. Under 13% of the sample is held by the ten biggest clonotypes.

As to this clonotype: Its antigen has not been determined. Base qualities are not at hand, and no much larger clone is one base apart.

Reading the label with the study, this specimen's treatment or condition is: roughly 11-day PBMC culture with coronavirus spike peptide pools or control peptides (ViraFEST assay). The ViraFEST assay, used in the study, expanded antigen-specific T cells with peptide pools and then identified the expanded clonotypes through TCR sequencing. The positive SARS-CoV-2 PCR tests of the convalescent patients were dated from March to December 2020, before the Alpha, Beta and Delta variants emerged in the United States. Each well held 2 million to 2.5 million PBMCs cultured with approximately 10 ug/ml peptide pools in IMDM containing around 5% human AB serum and 8 to 10 IU/ml IL-2. Half of the culture medium was replaced with fresh IL-2-containing medium on days 3 and 7. Once the cells had been in culture for over nine days, the EasySep CD4+ T cell isolation kit was used to isolate CD4+ T cells by negative selection. Ficoll-Paque Plus gradient centrifugation was used to isolate PBMCs from whole blood, and the isolated PBMCs were then either used fresh or cryopreserved at -140C. Triplicate wells were generally used for each culture condition.

The germline V gene supplies CDR1 MGHRA and CDR2 YSYEKL. V and J are truncated by 0 bases and 5 bases respectively, leaving an intervening sequence of 13 bases. Spanning cysteine to phenylalanine, the CDR3 consists of 16 amino acids. Left in the record is the CDR3 DNA by itself, 48 bases read in frame from the first base. What the work shows at the level of the full study, not this receptor alone: Although the median number of SARS-CoV-2-reactive clonotypes went up from 21 after infection to some 38 after vaccination, the increase was not significant. In convalescent patients, a median about 86% of post-vaccine SARS-CoV-2-reactive clones were detected only after vaccination, suggesting vaccine-specific priming. The study included relatively few convalescent patients and did not analyze early timepoints after natural infection. Of the vaccine-specific clones in convalescent patients, 304 of 307, or nearly all, reacted only to SARS-CoV-2 spike and did not cross-react with common cold coronaviruses.

The TCR sequence derives from a human donor who had recovered from COVID-19. The sequence is built from TRBV4-1 and TRBJ1-4, with no D gene named confidently. Sequences were obtained from CD4+ T cells from blood, cultured in vitro. The CDR3 here reads CASSQEGGLGNEKLFF. Read as DNA, the sequence is TGCGCCAGCAGCCAAGAGGGCGGACTTGGGAATGAAAAACTGTTTTTT.